A selection of T cell receptor beta chains follows, all from one sample in a study of T cell repertoires in cytomegalovirus infection. Each CDR3 protein gets one entry after TCRdb re-called the reads with MiXCR. The data show 500,000 to 600,000 distinct CDR3 sequences, 15% to 20% seen once. Sequences were obtained from CD8+ T cells from PBMCs. These TCRs come from a human donor in good health (CMV status not recorded). Some clones in this sample may be carry-over from other donors' samples. The CDR3 runs from the conserved cysteine through the conserved F or W. The D gene is left open where the match is weak. Where a row states a size, it is once, few, many or the class of an expanded clone; other rows omit it.

D,V,size,J,DNA,CDR3
-,TRBV14,many,TRBJ2-7,TGTGCCAGCAGCCAAGATATGACTAGGCACGAGCAGTACTTC,CASSQDMTRHEQYF
-,TRBV7-9,many,TRBJ1-3,TGTGCCAGCAGCCCAAGGGGACGCCAGGCCGAAGGAAACACCATATATTTT,CASSPRGRQAEGNTIYF
TRBD1,TRBV2,-,TRBJ1-4,TGTGCCAGCAGTGAGGTCGGACAGGTGATGATTTTTGAAAAACTGTTTTTT,CASSEVGQVMIFEKLFF
-,TRBV7-8,many,TRBJ1-1,TGTGCCAGCAGCTTAGCGTCGGGGTCGGTCACTGAAGCTTTCTTT,CASSLASGSVTEAFF
-,TRBV7-2,many,TRBJ2-5,TGTGCCAGCAGCTTAGGAGGGGGATTACTCCAAGAGACCCAGTACTTC,CASSLGGGLLQETQYF
-,TRBV15,few,TRBJ2-1,TGTGCCACCAGCAAACGCCAATCCTACAATGAGCAGTTCTTC,CATSKRQSYNEQFF
-,TRBV6-1,-,TRBJ2-7,TGTGCCAGCAGTGAAGCCGGGACCACACGACCCTACGAGCAGTACTTC,CASSEAGTTRPYEQYF
TRBD1,TRBV10-1,many,TRBJ2-2,TGCGCCAGCAGTGAAGGGACAGGGGGCGCGAGCGGGGAGCTGTTTTTT,CASSEGTGGASGELFF
-,TRBV5-5,many,TRBJ2-1,TGTGCCAGCAGCTCCGGGGGGCTCTACAATGAGCAGTTCTTC,CASSSGGLYNEQFF
-,TRBV7-9,many,TRBJ1-1,TGTGCCACCGATTTTTGGAACACTGAAGCTTTCTTT,CATDFWNTEAFF
TRBD2,TRBV12-3/TRBV12-4,many,TRBJ2-1,TGTGCCAGCAGTTTTGCTAGCGGGGCTTACAATGAGCAGTTCTTC,CASSFASGAYNEQFF
-,TRBV12-3/TRBV12-4,few,TRBJ2-7,TGTGCCAGCCAGGGGCAGGGCTCCTACGAGCAGTACTTC,CASQGQGSYEQYF
TRBD2,TRBV28,few,TRBJ2-3,TGTGCCAGCAGCTCCCCCTCGGGGGGTTCAGATACGCAGTATTTT,CASSSPSGGSDTQYF
-,TRBV28,many,TRBJ2-2,TGTGCCAGCAGTTTTGGGTCGGCCTACACTCACACCGGGGAGCTGTTTTTT,CASSFGSAYTHTGELFF
-,TRBV7-9,many,TRBJ2-7,TGTGCCAGCAGCTTAGTTACCGGCAACTCCTACGAGCAGTACTTC,CASSLVTGNSYEQYF
TRBD1,TRBV6-5,-,TRBJ1-1,TGTGCCAGCAGCCGGACAGGGGGGAGAAACACTGAAGCTTTCTTT,CASSRTGGRNTEAFF
-,TRBV4-1,-,TRBJ1-1,TGCGCCAGCAATTGGAACGAGTTGGACACTGAAGCTTTCTTT,CASNWNELDTEAFF
TRBD1,TRBV9,few,TRBJ2-5,TGTGCCAGCAGCGTAGAGGGGACAGAAGAGACCCAGTACTTC,CASSVEGTEETQYF
TRBD1,TRBV27,-,TRBJ1-1,TGTGCCAGCAGTCCTCCCTCCGGACAGGGAAAATATGAAGCTTTCTTT,CASSPPSGQGKYEAFF
-,TRBV27,many,TRBJ2-2,TGTGCCAGCAGTATAACAACTACCGGGGAGCTGTTTTTT,CASSITTTGELFF
-,TRBV3-1,-,TRBJ1-6,TGTGCCAGCAGCCAAGATCGAGGCCGGGGATCACCCCTCCACTTT,CASSQDRGRGSPLHF
-,TRBV5-4,-,TRBJ2-2,TGTGCCAGCAGCTTGGGGGGCCCAGGCGGGGAGCTGTTTTTT,CASSLGGPGGELFF
-,TRBV28,-,TRBJ1-1,TGTGCCAGCAGTGTCCCGGAGGGCCTTGGAGCTTTCTTT,CASSVPEGLGAFF
-,TRBV7-9,many,TRBJ2-6,TGTGCCAGCAGCCCCCCTGGGCCCTCTGGGGCCAACGTCCTGACTTTC,CASSPPGPSGANVLTF
-,TRBV11-2,many,TRBJ1-1,TGTGCCAGCAGCTCCCGTCTCGGGGGCTATACTGAAGCTTTCTTT,CASSSRLGGYTEAFF
-,TRBV7-6,many,TRBJ1-2,TGTGCCAGCAGCTTAGGAGAGTTCTATGGCTACACCTTC,CASSLGEFYGYTF
-,TRBV4-2,-,TRBJ1-5,TGTGCCAGCAGCCACCCCTGGAGCCCAGGGAAGAGCAATCAGCCCCAGCATTTT,CASSHPWSPGKSNQPQHF
TRBD1,TRBV4-1,-,TRBJ1-5,TGCGCCAGCAGCCAAGCCCCTCGGACAGGGGGACAGCCCCAGCATTTT,CASSQAPRTGGQPQHF
-,TRBV14,many,TRBJ2-3,TGTGCCAGCAGCCAAGATCTTCAGGGTCTAGTGGCAGATACGCAGTATTTT,CASSQDLQGLVADTQYF
TRBD1,TRBV27,once,TRBJ1-6,TGTGCCAGCAGGGTCCGACAGGGGCCGAGTAATTCACCCCTCCACTTT,CASRVRQGPSNSPLHF
TRBD2,TRBV24-1,many,TRBJ2-5,TGTGCCACCAGTGAAAACAGACTAGCGGGAGGAGAGACCCAGTACTTC,CATSENRLAGGETQYF
TRBD1,TRBV27,many,TRBJ2-1,TGTGCCAGCAGTTTAAAGCCCGGGACAGGCTTCTCCTACAATGAGCAGTTCTTC,CASSLKPGTGFSYNEQFF
TRBD1,TRBV11-2,few,TRBJ1-3,TGTGCCAGCAGCTGGCACAGGGGCGCAGGTCCGGACACCATATATTTT,CASSWHRGAGPDTIYF
-,TRBV7-6,many,TRBJ2-2,TGTGCCAGCAGCTCAGCTTATGGTCGCGAGGAGCTGTTTTTT,CASSSAYGREELFF
-,TRBV23-1,many,TRBJ2-7,TGCGCCAGCAGTCAAGGGCCAATCTACGAGCAGTACTTC,CASSQGPIYEQYF
-,TRBV7-6,many,TRBJ2-3,TGTGCCAGCAGCCCCCGGAATGAAGATACGCAGTATTTT,CASSPRNEDTQYF
-,TRBV7-3,-,TRBJ1-2,TGTGCCAGCAGCTACCGGCTGGAAAATAACTATGGCTACACCTTC,CASSYRLENNYGYTF
-,TRBV10-3,-,TRBJ1-1,TGTGCCATCAGTGAGTCAGCCGGGGGCGGGGGAGCTTTCTTT,CAISESAGGGGAFF
-,TRBV11-3,many,TRBJ2-1,TGTGCCAGCAGCTTAGTATCTGGAAGTAATGAGCAGTTCTTC,CASSLVSGSNEQFF
TRBD2,TRBV28,many,TRBJ2-3,TGTGCCACGAGACAGGGACTAGCGGGAGAAGATACGCAGTATTTT,CATRQGLAGEDTQYF
-,TRBV5-6,-,TRBJ1-1,TGTGCCAGCAGCTTGGCGACACCGTACAGAGACACTGAAGCTTTCTTT,CASSLATPYRDTEAFF
TRBD2,TRBV29-1,few,TRBJ2-7,TGCAGCGTTGAAGTCCCGACTAGCGGCGAGCAGTACTTC,CSVEVPTSGEQYF
-,TRBV7-2,-,TRBJ1-4,TGTGCCAGCAGCTTAGGGGCACAGCGGGCCAAAAAACTGTTTTTC,CASSLGAQRAKKLFF
TRBD2,TRBV10-2,few,TRBJ2-1,TGCGCCAGCAGTGAAACTAGCGGGAGAGAGTACAATGAGCAGTTCTTC,CASSETSGREYNEQFF
-,TRBV18,many,TRBJ1-5,TGTGCCAGCTCACCAGTACGTGGGGGCCAGAGAAATCAGCCCCAGCATTTT,CASSPVRGGQRNQPQHF